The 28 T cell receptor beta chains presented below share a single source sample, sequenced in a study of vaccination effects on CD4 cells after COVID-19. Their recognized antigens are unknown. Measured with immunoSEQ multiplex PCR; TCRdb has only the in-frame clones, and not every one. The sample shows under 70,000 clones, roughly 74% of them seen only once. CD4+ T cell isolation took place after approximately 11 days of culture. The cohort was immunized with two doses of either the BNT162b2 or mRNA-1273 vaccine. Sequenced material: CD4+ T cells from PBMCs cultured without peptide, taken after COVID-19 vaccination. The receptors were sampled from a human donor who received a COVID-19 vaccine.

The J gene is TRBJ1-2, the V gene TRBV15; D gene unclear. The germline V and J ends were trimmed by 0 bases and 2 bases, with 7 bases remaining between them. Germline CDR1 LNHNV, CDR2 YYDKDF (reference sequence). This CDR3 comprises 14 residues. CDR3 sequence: CATSRDKGNYGYTF. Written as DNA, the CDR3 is TGTGCCACCAGCAGAGATAAGGGAAACTATGGCTACACCTTC. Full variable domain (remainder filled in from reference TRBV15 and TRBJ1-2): DAMVIQNPRYQVTQFGKPVTLSCSQTLNHNVMYWYQQKSSQAPKLLFHYYDKDFNNEADTPDNFQSRRPNTSFCFLDIRSPGLGDTAMYLCATSRDKGNYGYTFGSGTRLTVV.

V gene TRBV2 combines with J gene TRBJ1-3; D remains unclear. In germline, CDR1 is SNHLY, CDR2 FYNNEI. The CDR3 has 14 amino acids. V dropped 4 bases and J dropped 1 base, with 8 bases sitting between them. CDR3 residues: CASSVEGSGNTIYF. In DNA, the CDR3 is TGTGCCAGCAGTGTGGAGGGATCTGGAAACACCATATATTTT.

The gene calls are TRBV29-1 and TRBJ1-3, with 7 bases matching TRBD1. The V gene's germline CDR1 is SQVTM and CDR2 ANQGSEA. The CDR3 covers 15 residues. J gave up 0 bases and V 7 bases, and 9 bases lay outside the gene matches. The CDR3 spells CSGLGDRFSGNTIYF. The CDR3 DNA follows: TGCAGCGGTTTGGGGGACAGATTCTCTGGAAACACCATATATTTT.

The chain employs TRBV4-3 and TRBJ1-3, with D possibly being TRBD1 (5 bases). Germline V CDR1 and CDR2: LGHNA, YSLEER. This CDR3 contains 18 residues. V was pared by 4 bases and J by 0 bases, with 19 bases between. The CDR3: CASSPTSRDLYSGNTIYF. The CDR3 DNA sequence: TGCGCCAGCAGCCCAACTAGCCGGGACTTATACTCTGGAAACACCATATATTTT.

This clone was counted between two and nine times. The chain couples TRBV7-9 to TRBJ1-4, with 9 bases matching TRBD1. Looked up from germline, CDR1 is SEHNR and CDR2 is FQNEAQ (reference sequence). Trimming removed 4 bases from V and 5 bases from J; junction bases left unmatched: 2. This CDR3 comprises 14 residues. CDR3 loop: CASSSGQGNEKLFF. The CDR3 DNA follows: TGTGCCAGCAGCTCAGGACAGGGGAATGAAAAACTGTTTTTT.

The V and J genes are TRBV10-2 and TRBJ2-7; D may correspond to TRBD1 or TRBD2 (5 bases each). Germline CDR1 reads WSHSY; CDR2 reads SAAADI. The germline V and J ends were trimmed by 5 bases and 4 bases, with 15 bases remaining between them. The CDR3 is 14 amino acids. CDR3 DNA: TGCGCCAGCAGTAGATCCGGGACGGCGTACGAGCAGTACGTC. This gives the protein CASSRSGTAYEQYV.

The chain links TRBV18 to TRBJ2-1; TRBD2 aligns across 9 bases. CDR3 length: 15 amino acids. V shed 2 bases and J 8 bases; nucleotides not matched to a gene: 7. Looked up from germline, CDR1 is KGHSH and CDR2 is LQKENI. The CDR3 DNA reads TGTGCCAGCTCACCAGGGTCTAGCGGGGACCATGAGCAGTTCTTC. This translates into CASSPGSSGDHEQFF. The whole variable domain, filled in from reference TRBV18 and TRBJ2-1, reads NAGVMQNPRHLVRRRGQEARLRCSPMKGHSHVYWYRQLPEEGLKFMVYLQKENIIDESGMPKERFSAEFPKEGPSILRIQQVVRGDSAAYFCASSPGSSGDHEQFFGPGTRLTVL.

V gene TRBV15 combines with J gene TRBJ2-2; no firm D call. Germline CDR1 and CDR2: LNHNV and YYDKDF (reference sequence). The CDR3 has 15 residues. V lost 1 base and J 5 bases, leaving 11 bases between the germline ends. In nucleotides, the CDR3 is TGTGCCACCAGCAGAGTAGGGTTATCAACCGGGGAGCTGTTTTTT. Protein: CATSRVGLSTGELFF.

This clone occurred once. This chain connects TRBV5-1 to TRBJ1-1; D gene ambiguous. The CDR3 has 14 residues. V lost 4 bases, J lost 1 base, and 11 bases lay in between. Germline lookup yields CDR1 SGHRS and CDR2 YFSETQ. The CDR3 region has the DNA TGCGCCAGCAGCATGGTGGCGGGGAACACTGAAGCTTTCTTT. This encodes CASSMVAGNTEAFF.

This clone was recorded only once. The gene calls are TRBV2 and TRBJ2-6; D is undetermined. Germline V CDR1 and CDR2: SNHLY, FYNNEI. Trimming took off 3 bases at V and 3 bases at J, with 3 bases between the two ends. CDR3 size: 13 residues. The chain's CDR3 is CASSDNGANVLTF. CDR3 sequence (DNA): TGTGCCAGCAGTGATAATGGGGCCAACGTCCTGACTTTC.

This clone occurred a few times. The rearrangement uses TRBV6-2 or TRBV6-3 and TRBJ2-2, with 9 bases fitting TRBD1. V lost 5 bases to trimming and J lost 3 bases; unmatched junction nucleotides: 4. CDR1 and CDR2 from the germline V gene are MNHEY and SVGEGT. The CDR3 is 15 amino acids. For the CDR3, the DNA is TGTGCCAGCAGTACCGGGACAGGGTACACCGGGGAGCTGTTTTTT. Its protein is CASSTGTGYTGELFF.

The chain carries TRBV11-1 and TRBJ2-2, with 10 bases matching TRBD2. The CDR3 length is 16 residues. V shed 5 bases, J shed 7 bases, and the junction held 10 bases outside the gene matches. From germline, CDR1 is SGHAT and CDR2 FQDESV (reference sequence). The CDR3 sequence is CASSPYSGGSDGELFF. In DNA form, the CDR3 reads TGTGCCAGCAGCCCGTATAGCGGGGGGTCGGACGGGGAGCTGTTTTTT.

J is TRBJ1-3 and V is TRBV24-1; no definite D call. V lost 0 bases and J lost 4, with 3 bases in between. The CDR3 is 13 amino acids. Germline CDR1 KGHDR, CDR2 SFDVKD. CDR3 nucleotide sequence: TGTGCCACCAGTGATTTGCGGGGAAACACCATATATTTT. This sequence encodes CATSDLRGNTIYF.

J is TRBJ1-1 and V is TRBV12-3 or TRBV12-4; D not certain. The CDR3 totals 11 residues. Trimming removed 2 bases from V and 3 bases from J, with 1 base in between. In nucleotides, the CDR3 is TGTGCCAGCAGTTTATACACTGAAGCTTTCTTT. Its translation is CASSLYTEAFF.

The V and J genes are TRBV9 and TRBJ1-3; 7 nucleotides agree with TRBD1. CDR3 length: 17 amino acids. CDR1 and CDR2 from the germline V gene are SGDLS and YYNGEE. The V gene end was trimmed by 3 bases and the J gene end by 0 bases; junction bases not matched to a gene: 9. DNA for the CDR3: TGTGCCAGCAGCGGAACACAGGGGCCCACCTCTGGAAACACCATATATTTT. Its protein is CASSGTQGPTSGNTIYF.

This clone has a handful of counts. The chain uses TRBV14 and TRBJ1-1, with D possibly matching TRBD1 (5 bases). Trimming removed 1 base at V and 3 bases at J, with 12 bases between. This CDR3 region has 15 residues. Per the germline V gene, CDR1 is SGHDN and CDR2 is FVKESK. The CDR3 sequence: CASSQVSGADTEAFF. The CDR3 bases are TGTGCCAGCAGCCAAGTATCTGGGGCGGACACTGAAGCTTTCTTT.

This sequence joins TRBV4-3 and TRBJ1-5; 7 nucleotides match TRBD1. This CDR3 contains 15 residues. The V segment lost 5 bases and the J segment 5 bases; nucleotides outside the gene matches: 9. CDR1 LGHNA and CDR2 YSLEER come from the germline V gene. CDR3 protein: CASSEMRGQDQPQHF. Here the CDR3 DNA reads TGCGCCAGCAGCGAGATGAGGGGGCAAGATCAGCCCCAGCATTTT.

The CDR3 DNA is TGCGCCAGCAGTGAATGGGGGGGGGCCTCCTACGAGCAGTACGTC. This encodes CASSEWGGASYEQYV. This chain connects TRBV10-2 to TRBJ2-7, with D maybe TRBD2 (7 bases). V gave up 3 bases and J gave up 0 bases, with 12 bases separating them. The CDR3 runs 15 residues. Germline V CDR1 and CDR2: WSHSY, SAAADI.

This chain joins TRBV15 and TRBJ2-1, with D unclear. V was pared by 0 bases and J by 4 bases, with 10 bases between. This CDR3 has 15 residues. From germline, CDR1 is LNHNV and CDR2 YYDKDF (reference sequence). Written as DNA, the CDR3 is TGTGCCACCAGCAGAGATCTTTCTGGATACAATGAGCAGTTCTTC. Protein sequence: CATSRDLSGYNEQFF.

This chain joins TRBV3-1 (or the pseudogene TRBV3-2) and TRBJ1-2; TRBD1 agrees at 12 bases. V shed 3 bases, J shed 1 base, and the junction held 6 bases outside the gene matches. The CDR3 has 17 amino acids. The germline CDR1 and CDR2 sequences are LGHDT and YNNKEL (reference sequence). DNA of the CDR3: TGTGCCAGCAGCCAGGGACAGGGGGCCCTCGTTAACTATGGCTACACCTTC. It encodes CASSQGQGALVNYGYTF.

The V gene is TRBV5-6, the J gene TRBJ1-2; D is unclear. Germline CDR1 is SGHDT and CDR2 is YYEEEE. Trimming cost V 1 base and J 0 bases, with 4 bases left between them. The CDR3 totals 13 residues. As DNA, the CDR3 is TGTGCCAGCAGCTTGTGGCCTAACTATGGCTACACCTTC. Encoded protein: CASSLWPNYGYTF.

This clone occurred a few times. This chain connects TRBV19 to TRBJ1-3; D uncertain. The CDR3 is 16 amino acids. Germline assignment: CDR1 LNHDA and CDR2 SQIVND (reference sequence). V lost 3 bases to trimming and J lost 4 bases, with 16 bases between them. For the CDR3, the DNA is TGTGCCAGTAGTATTCGACTTCAAACGTGGGGAAACACCATATATTTT. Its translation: CASSIRLQTWGNTIYF.

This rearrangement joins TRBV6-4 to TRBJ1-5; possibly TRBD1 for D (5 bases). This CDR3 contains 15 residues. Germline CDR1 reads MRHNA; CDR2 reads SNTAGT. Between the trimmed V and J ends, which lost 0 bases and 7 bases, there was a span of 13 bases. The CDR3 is CASSDSQGADQPQHF. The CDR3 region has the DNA TGTGCCAGCAGTGACTCTCAGGGCGCGGACCAGCCCCAGCATTTT.

The CDR3 sequence is CASSSRRAADRPNTEAFF. For the CDR3, the DNA is TGTGCCAGCAGTTCTAGAAGGGCAGCCGACAGACCGAACACTGAAGCTTTCTTT. This chain joins TRBV21-1 and TRBJ1-1; TRBD1, the D gene given by the table, was not confirmed from the DNA. TRBV21-1 is given as a pseudogene. This CDR3 has 18 residues.

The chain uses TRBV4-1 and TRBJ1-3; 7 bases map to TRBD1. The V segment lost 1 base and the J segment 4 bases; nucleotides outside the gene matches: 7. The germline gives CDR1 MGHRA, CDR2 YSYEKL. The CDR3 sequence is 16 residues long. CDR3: CASSQGGEGAGNTIYF. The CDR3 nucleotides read TGCGCCAGCAGCCAAGGGGGGGAGGGGGCAGGAAACACCATATATTTT.

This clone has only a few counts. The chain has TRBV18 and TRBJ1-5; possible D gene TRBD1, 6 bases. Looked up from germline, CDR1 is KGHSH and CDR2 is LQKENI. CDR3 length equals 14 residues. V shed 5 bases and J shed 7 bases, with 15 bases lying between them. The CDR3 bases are TGTGCCAGCTCATACACAGGGATGAGGCAGCCCCAGCATTTT. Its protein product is CASSYTGMRQPQHF.

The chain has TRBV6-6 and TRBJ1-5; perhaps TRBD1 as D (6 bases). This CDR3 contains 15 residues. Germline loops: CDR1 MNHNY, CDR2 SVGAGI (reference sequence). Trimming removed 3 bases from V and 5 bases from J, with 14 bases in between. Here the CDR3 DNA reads TGTGCCAGCAGTTATACGGGGGCGACATATCAGCCCCAGCATTTT. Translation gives CASSYTGATYQPQHF.

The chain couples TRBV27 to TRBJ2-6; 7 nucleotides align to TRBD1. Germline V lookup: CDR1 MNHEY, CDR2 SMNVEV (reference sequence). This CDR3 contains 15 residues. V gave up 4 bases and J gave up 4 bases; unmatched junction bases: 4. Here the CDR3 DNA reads TGTGCCAGCAGTTCCCCGGGACAGGGGGCCAACGTCCTGACTTTC. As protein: CASSSPGQGANVLTF.